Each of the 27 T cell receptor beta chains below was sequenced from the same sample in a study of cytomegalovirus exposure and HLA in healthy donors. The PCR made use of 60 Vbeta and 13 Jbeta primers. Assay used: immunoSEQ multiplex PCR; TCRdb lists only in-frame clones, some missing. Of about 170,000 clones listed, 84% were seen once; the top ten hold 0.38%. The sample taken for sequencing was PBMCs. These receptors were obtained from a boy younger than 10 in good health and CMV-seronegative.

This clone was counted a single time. The CDR3 coding sequence is TGCGCCAGCAGCCCGCGGGGAGAGGCCCAATCAGATACGCAGTATTTT. Its protein product is CASSPRGEAQSDTQYF. The chain combines TRBV4-1 with TRBJ2-3; D might be TRBD2 (6 bases). This CDR3 has 16 residues. Germline V gene sequence: CDR1 MGHRA, CDR2 YSYEKL. V lost 4 bases to trimming and J lost 4 bases, with 18 bases between them.

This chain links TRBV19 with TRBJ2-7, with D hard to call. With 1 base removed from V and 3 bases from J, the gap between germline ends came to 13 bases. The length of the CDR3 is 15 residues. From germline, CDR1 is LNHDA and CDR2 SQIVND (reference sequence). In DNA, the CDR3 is TGTGCCAGTAGTATAGGTGCGGCCAAACACTACGAGCAGTACTTC. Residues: CASSIGAAKHYEQYF.

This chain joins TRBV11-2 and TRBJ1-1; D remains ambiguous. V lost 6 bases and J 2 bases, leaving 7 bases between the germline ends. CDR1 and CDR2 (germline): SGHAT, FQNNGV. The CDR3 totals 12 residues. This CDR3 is CASRTFNTEAFF. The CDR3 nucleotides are TGTGCCAGCAGGACTTTTAACACTGAAGCTTTCTTT.

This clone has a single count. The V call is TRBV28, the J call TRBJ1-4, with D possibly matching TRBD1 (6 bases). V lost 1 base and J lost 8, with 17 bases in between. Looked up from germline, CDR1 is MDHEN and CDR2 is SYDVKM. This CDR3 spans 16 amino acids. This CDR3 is CASSLYVGGLKEKLFF. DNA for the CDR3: TGTGCCAGCAGTTTATACGTTGGGGGCCTGAAGGAAAAACTGTTTTTT.

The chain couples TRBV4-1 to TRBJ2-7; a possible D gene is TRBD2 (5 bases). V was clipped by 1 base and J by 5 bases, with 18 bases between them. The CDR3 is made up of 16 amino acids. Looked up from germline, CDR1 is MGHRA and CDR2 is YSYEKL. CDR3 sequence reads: CASSQGSAGVEHEQYF. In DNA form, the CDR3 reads TGCGCCAGCAGCCAAGGGTCCGCCGGGGTTGAGCACGAGCAGTACTTC.

CDR3 nucleotide sequence: TGTGCCAGCAGTTACTCCGGGACAGGGGGGAACTATGGCTACACCTTC. Protein: CASSYSGTGGNYGYTF. The chain is built from TRBV6-6 and TRBJ1-2, with TRBD1 identical over 11 bases. CDR1 is MNHNY and CDR2 is SVGAGI in the germline V gene (reference sequence). This CDR3 contains 16 residues. V trimming: 0 bases; J trimming: 2 bases; junction bases outside the gene matches: 2.

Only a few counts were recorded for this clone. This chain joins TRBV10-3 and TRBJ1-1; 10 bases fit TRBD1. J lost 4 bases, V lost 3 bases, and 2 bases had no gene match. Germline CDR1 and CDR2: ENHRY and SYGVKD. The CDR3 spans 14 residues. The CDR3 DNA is TGTGCCATCAGTGAAGGGACAGGGGTCACTGAAGCTTTCTTT. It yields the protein CAISEGTGVTEAFF.

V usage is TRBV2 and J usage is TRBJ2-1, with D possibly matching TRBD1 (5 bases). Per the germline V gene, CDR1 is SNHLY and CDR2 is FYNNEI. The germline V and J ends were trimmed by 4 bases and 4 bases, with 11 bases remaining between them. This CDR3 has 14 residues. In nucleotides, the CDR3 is TGTGCCAGCAGTGTGTCAGGGAAGTACAATGAGCAGTTCTTC. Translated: CASSVSGKYNEQFF.

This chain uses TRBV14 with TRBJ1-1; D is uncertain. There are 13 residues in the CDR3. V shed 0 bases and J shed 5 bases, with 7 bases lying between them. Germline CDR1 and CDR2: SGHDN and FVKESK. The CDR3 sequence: CASSQDWETEAFF. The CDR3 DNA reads TGTGCCAGCAGCCAAGATTGGGAGACTGAAGCTTTCTTT.

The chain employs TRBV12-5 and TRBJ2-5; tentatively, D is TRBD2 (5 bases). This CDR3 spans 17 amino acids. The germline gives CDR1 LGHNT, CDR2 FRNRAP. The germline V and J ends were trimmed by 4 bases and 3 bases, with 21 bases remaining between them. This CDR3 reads CASGSPTDTAGEETQYF. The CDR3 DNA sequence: TGTGCTAGTGGTTCACCCACAGACACCGCCGGGGAAGAGACCCAGTACTTC.

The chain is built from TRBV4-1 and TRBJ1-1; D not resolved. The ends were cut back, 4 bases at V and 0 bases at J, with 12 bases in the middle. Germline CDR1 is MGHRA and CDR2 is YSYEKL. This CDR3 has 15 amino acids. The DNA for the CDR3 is TGCGCCAGCAGCCCACGCATCAACATGAACACTGAAGCTTTCTTT. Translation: CASSPRINMNTEAFF.

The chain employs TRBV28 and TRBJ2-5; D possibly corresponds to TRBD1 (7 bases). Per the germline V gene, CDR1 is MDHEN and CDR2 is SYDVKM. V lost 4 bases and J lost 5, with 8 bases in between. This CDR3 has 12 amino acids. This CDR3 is CASSSGGETQYF. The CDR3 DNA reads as TGTGCCAGCAGTTCAGGGGGGGAGACCCAGTACTTC. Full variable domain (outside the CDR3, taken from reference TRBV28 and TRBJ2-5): DVKVTQSSRYLVKRTGEKVFLECVQDMDHENMFWYRQDPGLGLRLIYFSYDVKMKEKGDIPEGYSVSREKKERFSLILESASTNQTSMYLCASSSGGETQYFGPGTRLLVL.

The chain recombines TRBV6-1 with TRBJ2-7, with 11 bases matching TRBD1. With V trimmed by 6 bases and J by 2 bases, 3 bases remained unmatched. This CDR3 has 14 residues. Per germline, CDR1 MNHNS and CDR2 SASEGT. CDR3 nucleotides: TGTGCCAGCAGGGGGACAGGGGGAACCTACGAGCAGTACTTC. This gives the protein CASRGTGGTYEQYF.

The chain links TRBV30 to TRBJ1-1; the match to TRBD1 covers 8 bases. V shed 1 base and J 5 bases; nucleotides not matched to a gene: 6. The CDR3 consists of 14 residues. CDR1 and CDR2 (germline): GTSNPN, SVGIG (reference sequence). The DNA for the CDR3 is TGTGCCTGGAGTGGCGACAGGGGAAAGACTGAAGCTTTCTTT. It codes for CAWSGDRGKTEAFF.

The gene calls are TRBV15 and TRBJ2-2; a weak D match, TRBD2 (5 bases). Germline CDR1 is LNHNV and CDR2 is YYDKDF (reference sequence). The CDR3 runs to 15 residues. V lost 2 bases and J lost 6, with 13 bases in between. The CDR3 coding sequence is TGTGCCACCAGCAGACAAATACTAGGCCCCGGGGAGCTGTTTTTT. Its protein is CATSRQILGPGELFF.

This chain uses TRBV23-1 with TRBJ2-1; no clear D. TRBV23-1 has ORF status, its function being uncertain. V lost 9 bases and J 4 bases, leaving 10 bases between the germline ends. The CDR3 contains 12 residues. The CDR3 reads CARKTLYNEQFF. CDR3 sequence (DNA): TGCGCCAGGAAGACACTTTACAATGAGCAGTTCTTC.

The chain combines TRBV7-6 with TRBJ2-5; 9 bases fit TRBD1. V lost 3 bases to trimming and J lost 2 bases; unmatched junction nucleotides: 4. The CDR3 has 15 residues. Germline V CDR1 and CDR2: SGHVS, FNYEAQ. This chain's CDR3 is CASSFYRGLQETQYF. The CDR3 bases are TGTGCCAGCAGCTTCTACAGGGGGCTTCAAGAGACCCAGTACTTC. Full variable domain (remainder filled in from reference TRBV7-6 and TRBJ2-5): GAGVSQSPRYKVTKRGQDVALRCDPISGHVSLYWYRQALGQGPEFLTYFNYEAQQDKSGLPNDRFSAERPEGSISTLTIQRTEQRDSAMYRCASSFYRGLQETQYFGPGTRLLVL.

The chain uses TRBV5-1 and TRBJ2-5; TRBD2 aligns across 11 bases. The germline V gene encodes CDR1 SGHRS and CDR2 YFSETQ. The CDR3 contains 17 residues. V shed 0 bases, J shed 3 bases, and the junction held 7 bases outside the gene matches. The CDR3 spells CASSLGLAGGEEETQYF. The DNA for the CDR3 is TGCGCCAGCAGCTTGGGGTTAGCGGGAGGGGAGGAAGAGACCCAGTACTTC.

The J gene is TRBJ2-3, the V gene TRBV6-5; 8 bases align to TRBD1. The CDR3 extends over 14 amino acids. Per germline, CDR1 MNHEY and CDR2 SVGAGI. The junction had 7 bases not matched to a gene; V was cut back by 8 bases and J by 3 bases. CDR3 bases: TGTGCCAGCCATCGGACAGGGTCGACAGATACGCAGTATTTT. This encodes CASHRTGSTDTQYF.

CDR3 residues: CASSLGGASYNEQFF. CDR3 coding DNA: TGTGCCAGCAGCCTAGGGGGGGCCTCCTACAATGAGCAGTTCTTC. The rearrangement links TRBV5-4 to TRBJ2-1, with D maybe TRBD2 (7 bases). The V gene's germline CDR1 is SGHNT and CDR2 YYREEE (reference sequence). The ends were cut back, 4 bases at V and 0 bases at J, with 11 bases in the middle. CDR3 length: 15 residues.

Written as DNA, the CDR3 is TGTGCCAGCAGCTCCCAGGCTAAGAACACTGAAGCTTTCTTT. Encoded protein: CASSSQAKNTEAFF. This rearrangement joins TRBV7-8 to TRBJ1-1; D remains unclear. CDR3 size: 14 residues. Germline V gene lookup returns CDR1 SGHVS and CDR2 FQNEAQ. V lost 4 bases to trimming and J lost 1 base, with 10 bases between them.

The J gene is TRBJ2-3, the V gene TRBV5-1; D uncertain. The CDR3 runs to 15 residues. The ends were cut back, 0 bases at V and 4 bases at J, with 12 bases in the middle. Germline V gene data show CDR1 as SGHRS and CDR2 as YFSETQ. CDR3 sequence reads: CASSLVLVSADTQYF. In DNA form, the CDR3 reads TGCGCCAGCAGCTTGGTCCTAGTCTCTGCAGATACGCAGTATTTT.

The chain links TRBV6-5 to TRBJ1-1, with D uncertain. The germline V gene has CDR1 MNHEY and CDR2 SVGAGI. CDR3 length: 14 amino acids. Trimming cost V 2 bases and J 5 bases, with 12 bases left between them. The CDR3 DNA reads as TGTGCCAGCAGTTACGACCGACTTGGGACTGAAGCTTTCTTT. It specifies CASSYDRLGTEAFF.

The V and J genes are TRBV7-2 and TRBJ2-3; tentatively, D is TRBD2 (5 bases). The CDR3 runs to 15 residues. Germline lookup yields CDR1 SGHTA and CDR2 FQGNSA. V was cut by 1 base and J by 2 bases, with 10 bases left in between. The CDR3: CASSLDRGVTDTQYF. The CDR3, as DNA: TGTGCCAGCAGCTTAGATCGGGGAGTCACAGATACGCAGTATTTT.

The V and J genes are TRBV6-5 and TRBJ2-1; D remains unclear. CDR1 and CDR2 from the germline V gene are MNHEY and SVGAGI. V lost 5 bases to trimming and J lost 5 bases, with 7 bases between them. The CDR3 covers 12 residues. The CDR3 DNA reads TGTGCCAGCAGTGAGGCCCACAATGAGCAGTTCTTC. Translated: CASSEAHNEQFF.

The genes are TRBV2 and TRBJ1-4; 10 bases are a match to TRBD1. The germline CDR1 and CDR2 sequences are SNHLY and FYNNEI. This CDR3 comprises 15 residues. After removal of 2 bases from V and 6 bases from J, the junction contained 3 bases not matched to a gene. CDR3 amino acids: CASSEWGQGYEKLFF. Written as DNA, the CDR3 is TGTGCCAGCAGTGAATGGGGACAGGGGTATGAAAAACTGTTTTTT.

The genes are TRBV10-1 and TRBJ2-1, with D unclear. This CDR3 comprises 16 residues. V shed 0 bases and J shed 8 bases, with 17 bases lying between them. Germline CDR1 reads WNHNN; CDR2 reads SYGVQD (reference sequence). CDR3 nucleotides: TGCGCCAGCAGTGAGTCTGCGTCAGTTCCACGGGATGAGCAGTTCTTC. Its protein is CASSESASVPRDEQFF.